The 32 T cell receptor beta chains reported below all come from one sample, sequenced in a study of T cell responses to AZD1222 COVID-19 vaccine. Measured with immunoSEQ multiplex PCR; TCRdb has only the in-frame clones, and not every one. The sample lists about 130,000 clones, roughly 90% occurring once. The material was peripheral blood, obtained on day 0 of AZD1222 vaccination. The receptors come from an adult in good health.

The CDR3 bases are TGTGCCTGGAGTAACGGACAGGGGGCCTCTGGCTACACCTTC. Its protein is CAWSNGQGASGYTF. The chain is built from TRBV30 and TRBJ1-2; 11 positions agree with TRBD1. CDR1 GTSNPN and CDR2 SVGIG come from the germline V gene (reference sequence). J was trimmed by 7 bases and V by 2 bases; bases with no gene match: 6. This CDR3 region has 14 residues.

With regard to this clone: Its ends do not fully match the called genes, so a read error is possible. V and J are TRBV5-8 and TRBJ1-1; TRBD1 might be the D (5 bases). CDR3 length: 11 residues. Germline V gene sequence: CDR1 SGHTS, CDR2 YDEGEE. CDR3 DNA sequence: TGTGCCAGCAGCTTTAGGGGACCAACGCTCTTT. Its protein is CASSFRGPTLF.

The chain links TRBV7-2 to TRBJ2-3; D tentatively fits TRBD1 or TRBD2 (6 bases each). This CDR3 contains 15 residues. V lost 4 bases, J lost 3 bases, and 14 bases lay in between. CDR1 is SGHTA, CDR2 FQGNSA, per germline. CDR3 residues: CASSSRGGQTDTQYF. CDR3 bases: TGTGCCAGCAGCTCCCGTGGGGGGCAAACAGATACGCAGTATTTT. Drawing the rest from reference TRBV7-2 and TRBJ2-3, the complete variable domain is GAGVSQSPSNKVTEKGKDVELRCDPISGHTALYWYRQSLGQGLEFLIYFQGNSAPDKSGLPSDRFSAERTGGSVSTLTIQRTQQEDSAVYLCASSSRGGQTDTQYFGPGTRLTVL.

The chain has TRBV5-1 and TRBJ1-6, with TRBD1 matching over 9 bases. The CDR3 extends over 17 amino acids. Germline V gives CDR1 SGHRS, CDR2 YFSETQ. V gave up 2 bases and J gave up 7 bases; unmatched junction bases: 10. CDR3 bases: TGCGCCAGCAGCTTCGGACAGGGGCTTGGTCAGAATTCACCCCTCCACTTT. Translated: CASSFGQGLGQNSPLHF.

The chain carries TRBV15 and TRBJ1-5; the match to TRBD1 covers 8 bases. Germline V gene lookup returns CDR1 LNHNV and CDR2 YYDKDF (reference sequence). Trimming cost V 4 bases and J 6 bases; bases outside gene matches: 14. CDR3 length: 17 residues. The CDR3 coding sequence is TGTGCCACCAGCACAGGACAGGGCAATTGGATGGGTCAGCCCCAGCATTTT. Translated: CATSTGQGNWMGQPQHF.

This chain uses TRBV6-4 with TRBJ2-7; no clear D gene. Trimming removed 3 bases at V and 3 bases at J, with 15 bases between. CDR1 is MRHNA, CDR2 SNTAGT, per germline. The CDR3 runs to 15 residues. CDR3 DNA: TGTGCCAGCAGTGAAGAAGAAGGGTCCGTCTACGAGCAGTACTTC. Translation gives CASSEEEGSVYEQYF.

The chain combines TRBV7-9 with TRBJ2-7, with 7 nucleotides matching TRBD2. Germline-derived CDR1 and CDR2 are SEHNR and FQNEAQ (reference sequence). V lost 6 bases, J lost 2 bases, and 4 bases stayed unmatched. The CDR3 is 13 residues long. Here the CDR3 DNA reads TGTGCCAGCAGTCGCGGGAGTACCTACGAGCAGTACTTC. Translated, it gives CASSRGSTYEQYF.

The rearrangement links TRBV28 to TRBJ1-2; 7 bases align to TRBD1. The CDR3 is 14 amino acids. Germline V gene data show CDR1 as MDHEN and CDR2 as SYDVKM. The V and J ends lost 7 bases and 3 bases, in that order; junction bases with no gene match: 8. CDR3 loop: CASIRTGGYYGYTF. CDR3 DNA: TGTGCCAGCATCCGGACAGGCGGCTACTATGGCTACACCTTC.

The chain's CDR3 is CASSVRGLAGITDTQYF. The CDR3, as DNA: TGTGCCAGCAGTGTGCGTGGGCTAGCGGGAATAACAGATACGCAGTATTTT. The rearrangement links TRBV6-1 to TRBJ2-3; 9 bases are a match to TRBD2. The CDR3 covers 17 residues. J was trimmed by 3 bases and V by 4 bases; bases with no gene match: 11. In germline, CDR1 is MNHNS, CDR2 SASEGT.

The chain carries TRBV3-1 (or the pseudogene TRBV3-2) and TRBJ2-1, with a weak D call TRBD1 (5 bases). Trimming took off 1 base at V and 3 bases at J, with 16 bases between the two ends. In germline, CDR1 is LGHDT, CDR2 YNNKEL (reference sequence). The CDR3 consists of 17 residues. The CDR3: CASSQVDGAKGYNEQFF. CDR3 in DNA: TGTGCCAGCAGCCAAGTGGATGGGGCAAAGGGCTACAATGAGCAGTTCTTC.

This clone came up a few times. The V and J genes are TRBV6-4 and TRBJ2-2; 7 bases map to TRBD1. CDR3 size: 14 residues. V gave up 6 bases and J gave up 7 bases; unmatched junction bases: 8. Germline V gene lookup returns CDR1 MRHNA and CDR2 SNTAGT. The CDR3 sequence: CASRTGEENGELFF. The DNA of the CDR3 is TGTGCCAGCAGAACAGGGGAAGAGAACGGGGAGCTGTTTTTT.

V usage is TRBV6-2 or TRBV6-3 and J usage is TRBJ1-1; 7 bases are shared with TRBD1. After removal of 6 bases from V and 7 bases from J, the junction contained 5 bases not matched to a gene. This CDR3 has 12 amino acids. CDR1 is MNHEY, CDR2 SVGEGT, per germline. The chain's CDR3 is CASSRQGLEAFF. The CDR3 DNA is TGTGCCAGCAGCCGACAGGGCCTTGAAGCTTTCTTT.

This clone was found once. This chain joins TRBV28 and TRBJ2-3; D gene uncertain. CDR1 MDHEN and CDR2 SYDVKM come from the germline V gene. V shed 8 bases and J shed 5 bases, with 20 bases lying between them. CDR3 length equals 15 residues. CDR3 residues: CASSLTPGPGDTQYF. The CDR3 region has the DNA TGTGCCAGCTCTCTAACCCCCGGCCCCGGAGATACGCAGTATTTT.

This clone was observed once. V is TRBV19 and J is TRBJ1-1; D not certain. CDR1 is LNHDA, CDR2 SQIVND, per germline (reference sequence). The CDR3 extends over 14 amino acids. The ends were cut back, 3 bases at V and 0 bases at J, with 8 bases in the middle. CDR3 nucleotide sequence: TGTGCCAGTAGTATCCAGAGCCTGAACACTGAAGCTTTCTTT. Its protein is CASSIQSLNTEAFF.

V and J are TRBV4-3 and TRBJ1-5; 8 bases match TRBD1. Trimming cost V 5 bases and J 5 bases; bases outside gene matches: 5. The germline CDR1 and CDR2 sequences are LGHNA and YSLEER. The length of the CDR3 is 14 residues. CDR3 in amino acids: CASSNSGGDQPQHF. The CDR3 region has the DNA TGCGCCAGCAGCAACTCAGGGGGCGATCAGCCCCAGCATTTT.

V is TRBV7-2 and J is TRBJ2-7, with 9 bases aligning to TRBD1. CDR1 is SGHTA, CDR2 FQGNSA, per germline. This CDR3 has 14 residues. V lost 5 bases and J lost 2; bases outside the gene matches: 4. CDR3 DNA: TGTGCCAGCAGCCGGGACAGGGCGGCCTACGAGCAGTACTTC. It codes for CASSRDRAAYEQYF.

This chain links TRBV19 with TRBJ1-2; D is uncertain. Germline lookup yields CDR1 LNHDA and CDR2 SQIVND (reference sequence). This CDR3 contains 11 residues. Trimming took off 5 bases at V and 4 bases at J, with 5 bases between the two ends. The CDR3 coding sequence is TGTGCCAGTAGTTATGGCTATGGCTACACCTTC. Its protein product is CASSYGYGYTF.

V is TRBV7-9 and J is TRBJ1-1; D not certain. Looked up from germline, CDR1 is SEHNR and CDR2 is FQNEAQ (reference sequence). The CDR3 spans 12 residues. V was trimmed by 3 bases and J by 11 bases, leaving 13 bases between them. The CDR3 region has the DNA TGTGCCAGCAGCTTCGTCGGAGTAGAGGCTTTCTTT. Protein: CASSFVGVEAFF.

This chain joins TRBV19 and TRBJ2-2; TRBD2 aligns across 8 bases. The germline CDR1 and CDR2 sequences are LNHDA and SQIVND (reference sequence). This CDR3 contains 13 residues. J lost 8 bases, V lost 1 base, and 0 bases had no gene match. The CDR3 is CASSIGGRGELFF. The DNA for the CDR3 is TGTGCCAGTAGTATAGGCGGGAGGGGGGAGCTGTTTTTT.

The chain carries TRBV10-2 and TRBJ2-3, with D perhaps matching TRBD1 (6 bases). V shed 5 bases and J shed 2 bases, with 11 bases lying between them. Germline lookup yields CDR1 WSHSY and CDR2 SAAADI. The CDR3 is 14 amino acids. CDR3 loop: CASSSTGFTDTQYF. The DNA of the CDR3 is TGCGCCAGCAGTTCAACAGGGTTCACAGATACGCAGTATTTT.

The chain recombines TRBV4-3 with TRBJ2-7; possible D gene TRBD2, 5 bases. The CDR3 runs 14 residues. Trimming shortened V by 0 bases and J by 2 bases, and 8 bases separated the two germline ends. Germline CDR1 LGHNA, CDR2 YSLEER. CDR3 protein: CASSQDTGTYEQYF. As DNA, the CDR3 is TGCGCCAGCAGCCAAGATACGGGGACCTACGAGCAGTACTTC.

This sequence joins TRBV24-1 and TRBJ1-2, with 7 bases identical to TRBD1. The CDR3 is 10 amino acids. Trimming at V came to 8 bases and at J to 7 bases, leaving 0 bases not matched to a gene. Germline CDR1 reads KGHDR; CDR2 reads SFDVKD. CDR3 DNA sequence: TGTGCCACCAACAGGGGTGGCTACACCTTC. Amino acid sequence: CATNRGGYTF.

The chain couples TRBV14 to TRBJ1-1; perhaps TRBD1 as D (6 bases). Between the trimmed V and J ends, which lost 2 bases and 5 bases, there was a span of 18 bases. This CDR3 is 16 amino acids long. Germline CDR1 SGHDN, CDR2 FVKESK. As DNA, the CDR3 is TGTGCCAGCAGCCAACACACAGGGACGATGTGGACTGAAGCTTTCTTT. It yields the protein CASSQHTGTMWTEAFF.

In this sample, this clone turned up once. CDR3 region: CASRLQGKNQPQHF. For the CDR3, the DNA is TGTGCCAGCAGGCTACAGGGGAAGAATCAGCCCCAGCATTTT. This chain connects TRBV28 to TRBJ1-5, with 7 bases that match TRBD1. Germline loops: CDR1 MDHEN, CDR2 SYDVKM. The CDR3 has 14 amino acids. V trimming: 6 bases; J trimming: 4 bases; junction bases outside the gene matches: 6.

The CDR3 coding sequence is TGTGCCAGCAGCCCTTACCCGGGGGAGACCCAGTACTTC. Its protein product is CASSPYPGETQYF. V gene TRBV27 combines with J gene TRBJ2-5, with a tentative D call TRBD2 (5 bases). This CDR3 has 13 amino acids. Germline lookup yields CDR1 MNHEY and CDR2 SMNVEV (reference sequence). Between the trimmed V and J ends, which lost 6 bases and 5 bases, there was a span of 13 bases.

The chain carries TRBV28 and TRBJ1-5, with D possibly matching TRBD1 (5 bases). CDR3 size: 15 residues. Trimming removed 5 bases from V and 7 bases from J, with 18 bases in between. Germline V gives CDR1 MDHEN, CDR2 SYDVKM. The CDR3 sequence is CASSPSVGGGQPQHF. The CDR3 coding sequence is TGTGCCAGCAGTCCCTCCGTGGGGGGAGGACAGCCCCAGCATTTT. The variable domain in full, completed from reference TRBV28 and TRBJ1-5, reads DVKVTQSSRYLVKRTGEKVFLECVQDMDHENMFWYRQDPGLGLRLIYFSYDVKMKEKGDIPEGYSVSREKKERFSLILESASTNQTSMYLCASSPSVGGGQPQHFGDGTRLSIL.

The CDR3 nucleotides are TGTGCCAGCAGCTTCGACAGGCGACTAAGCGCCATATATTTT. Encoded protein: CASSFDRRLSAIYF. The J gene is TRBJ1-3, the V gene TRBV7-9; TRBD1 is a possible D gene (6 bases). CDR1 SEHNR and CDR2 FQNEAQ come from the germline V gene (reference sequence). There are 14 residues in the CDR3. The V and J ends lost 3 bases and 11 bases respectively, with 17 bases between them.

The gene calls are TRBV15 and TRBJ1-4; 10 positions agree with TRBD1. After removal of 0 bases from V and 6 bases from J, the junction contained 4 bases not matched to a gene. Germline CDR1 reads LNHNV; CDR2 reads YYDKDF (reference sequence). The CDR3 extends over 16 amino acids. CDR3 protein: CATSRDSGTGDEKLFF. CDR3 nucleotides: TGTGCCACCAGCAGAGATTCTGGGACAGGGGATGAAAAACTGTTTTTT.

The chain recombines TRBV29-1 with TRBJ2-5; TRBD2 agrees at 14 bases. The V and J ends lost 1 base and 7 bases, in that order; junction bases with no gene match: 11. The germline gives CDR1 SQVTM, CDR2 ANQGSEA. The CDR3 is made up of 17 amino acids. DNA for the CDR3: TGCAGCGTTGAAGCCACCACGGGACTAGCGGGAGCGGGGACCCAGTACTTC. Protein sequence: CSVEATTGLAGAGTQYF.

The chain joins TRBV6-2 or TRBV6-3 to TRBJ1-4, with D unresolved. Germline CDR1 and CDR2: MNHEY and SVGEGT. CDR3 length: 16 amino acids. V lost 2 bases and J 3 bases, leaving 13 bases between the germline ends. The CDR3 loop reads CASSYEGRRPNEKLFF. CDR3 sequence (DNA): TGTGCCAGCAGTTACGAGGGAAGACGTCCTAATGAAAAACTGTTTTTT.

The V and J genes are TRBV6-1 and TRBJ1-5; D may be TRBD1 (5 bases). The CDR3 consists of 16 residues. Per the germline V gene, CDR1 is MNHNS and CDR2 is SASEGT. Trimming took off 2 bases at V and 0 bases at J, with 11 bases between the two ends. The CDR3 is CASSEQAGYSNQPQHF. The CDR3 DNA sequence: TGTGCCAGCAGTGAACAGGCAGGGTATAGCAATCAGCCCCAGCATTTT.

The rearrangement joins TRBV3-1 (or the pseudogene TRBV3-2) to TRBJ1-2; D is perhaps TRBD1 (5 bases). The ends were cut back, 2 bases at V and 7 bases at J, with 8 bases in the middle. Germline V CDR1 and CDR2: LGHDT, YNNKEL (reference sequence). This CDR3 is 12 amino acids long. The CDR3 sequence: CASSQIDSGYTF. The CDR3 nucleotides are TGTGCCAGCAGCCAAATAGACAGTGGCTACACCTTC.